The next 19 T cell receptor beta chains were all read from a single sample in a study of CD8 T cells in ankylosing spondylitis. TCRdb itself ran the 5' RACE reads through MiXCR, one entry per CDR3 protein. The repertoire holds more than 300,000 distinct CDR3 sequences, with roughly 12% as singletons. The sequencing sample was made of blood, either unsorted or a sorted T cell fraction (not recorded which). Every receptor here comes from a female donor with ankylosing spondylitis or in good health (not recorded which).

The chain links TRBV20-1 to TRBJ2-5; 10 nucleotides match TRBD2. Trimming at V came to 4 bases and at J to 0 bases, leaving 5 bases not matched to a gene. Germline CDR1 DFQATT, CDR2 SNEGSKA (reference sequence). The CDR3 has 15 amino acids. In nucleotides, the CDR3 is TGCAGTGCTACTAGCGGGGGCCGTTACCAAGAGACCCAGTACTTC. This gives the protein CSATSGGRYQETQYF.

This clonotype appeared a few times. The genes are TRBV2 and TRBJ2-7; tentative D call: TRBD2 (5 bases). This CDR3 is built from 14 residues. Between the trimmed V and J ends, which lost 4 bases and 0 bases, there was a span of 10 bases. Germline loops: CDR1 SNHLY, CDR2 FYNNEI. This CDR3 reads CASSADGLSYEQYF. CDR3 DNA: TGTGCCAGCAGTGCGGACGGACTCTCCTACGAGCAGTACTTC. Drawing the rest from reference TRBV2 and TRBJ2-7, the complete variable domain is EPEVTQTPSHQVTQMGQEVILRCVPISNHLYFYWYRQILGQKVEFLVSFYNNEISEKSEIFDDQFSVERPDGSNFTLKIRSTKLEDSAMYFCASSADGLSYEQYFGPGTRLTVT.

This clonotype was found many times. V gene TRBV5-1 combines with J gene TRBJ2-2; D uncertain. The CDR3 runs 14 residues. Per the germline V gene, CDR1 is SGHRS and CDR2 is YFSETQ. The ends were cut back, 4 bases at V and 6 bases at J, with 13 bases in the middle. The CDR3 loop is CASSPTLASGELFF. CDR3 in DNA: TGCGCCAGCAGCCCGACCTTAGCCTCCGGGGAGCTGTTTTTT.

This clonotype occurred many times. CDR3 sequence reads: CSARKGFQDEQYF. CDR3 sequence (DNA): TGCAGTGCTAGAAAGGGTTTTCAGGACGAGCAGTACTTC. The V and J genes are TRBV20-1 and TRBJ2-7, with D uncertain. Germline V CDR1 and CDR2: DFQATT, SNEGSKA (reference sequence). V was clipped by 2 bases and J by 5 bases, with 13 bases between them. CDR3 size: 13 residues.

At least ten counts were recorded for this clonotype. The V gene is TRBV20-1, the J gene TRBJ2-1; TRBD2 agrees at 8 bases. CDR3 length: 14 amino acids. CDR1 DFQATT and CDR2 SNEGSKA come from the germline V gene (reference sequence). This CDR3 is CCISGNVGDNEQFF. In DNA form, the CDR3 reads TGCTGCATTAGCGGGAATGTGGGTGACAATGAGCAGTTCTTC.

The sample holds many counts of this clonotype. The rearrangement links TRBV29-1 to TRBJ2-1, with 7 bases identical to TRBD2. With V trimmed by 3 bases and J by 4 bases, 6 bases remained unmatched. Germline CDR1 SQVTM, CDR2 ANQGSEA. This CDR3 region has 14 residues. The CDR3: CSVDVAGVYNEQFF. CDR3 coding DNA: TGCAGCGTTGACGTGGCGGGGGTGTACAATGAGCAGTTCTTC.

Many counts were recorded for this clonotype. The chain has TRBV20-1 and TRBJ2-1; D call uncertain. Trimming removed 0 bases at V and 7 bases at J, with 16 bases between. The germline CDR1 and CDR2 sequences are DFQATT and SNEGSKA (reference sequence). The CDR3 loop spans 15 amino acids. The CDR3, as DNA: TGCAGTGCTAGAGACCACCGGGCCTGGTTAAATGAGCAGTTCTTC. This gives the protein CSARDHRAWLNEQFF.

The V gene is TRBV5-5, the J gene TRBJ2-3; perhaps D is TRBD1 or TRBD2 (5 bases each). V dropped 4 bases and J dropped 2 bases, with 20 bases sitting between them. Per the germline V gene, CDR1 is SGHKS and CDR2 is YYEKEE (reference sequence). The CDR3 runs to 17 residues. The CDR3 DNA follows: TGTGCCAGCAGCCCTGGGGCTCGGGGTCTGGCCACAGATACGCAGTATTTT. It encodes CASSPGARGLATDTQYF. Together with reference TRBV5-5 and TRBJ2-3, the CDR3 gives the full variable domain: DAGVTQSPTHLIKTRGQQVTLRCSPISGHKSVSWYQQVLGQGPQFIFQYYEKEERGRGNFPDRFSARQFPNYSSELNVNALLLGDSALYLCASSPGARGLATDTQYFGPGTRLTVL.

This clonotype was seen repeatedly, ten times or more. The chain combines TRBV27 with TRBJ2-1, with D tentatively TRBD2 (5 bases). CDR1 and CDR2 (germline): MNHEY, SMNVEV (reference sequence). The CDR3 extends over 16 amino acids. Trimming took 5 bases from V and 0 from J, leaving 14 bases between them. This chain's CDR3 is CASSPRIGSSYNEQFF. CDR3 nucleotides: TGTGCCAGCAGTCCCAGGATAGGGAGCTCCTACAATGAGCAGTTCTTC.

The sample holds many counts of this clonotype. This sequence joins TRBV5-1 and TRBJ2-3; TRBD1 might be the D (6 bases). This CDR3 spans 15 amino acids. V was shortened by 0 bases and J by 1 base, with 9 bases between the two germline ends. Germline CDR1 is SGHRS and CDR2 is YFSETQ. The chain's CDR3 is CASSLAGTRTDTQYF. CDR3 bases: TGCGCCAGCAGCTTGGCCGGGACACGCACAGATACGCAGTATTTT. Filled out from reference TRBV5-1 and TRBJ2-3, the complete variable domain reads KAGVTQTPRYLIKTRGQQVTLSCSPISGHRSVSWYQQTPGQGLQFLFEYFSETQRNKGNFPGRFSGRQFSNSRSEMNVSTLELGDSALYLCASSLAGTRTDTQYFGPGTRLTVL.

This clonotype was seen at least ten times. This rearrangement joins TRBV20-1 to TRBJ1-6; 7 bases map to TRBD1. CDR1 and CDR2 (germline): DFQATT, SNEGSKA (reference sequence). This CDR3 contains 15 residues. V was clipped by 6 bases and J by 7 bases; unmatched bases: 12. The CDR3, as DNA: TGCAGTGCGCGCAAGCCGGGACAGCCAAATTCACCCCTCCACTTT. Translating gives CSARKPGQPNSPLHF.

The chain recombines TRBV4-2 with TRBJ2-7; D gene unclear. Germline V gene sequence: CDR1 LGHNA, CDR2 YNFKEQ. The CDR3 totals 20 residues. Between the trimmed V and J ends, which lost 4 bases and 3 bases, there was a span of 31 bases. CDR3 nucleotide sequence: TGTGCCAGCAGCCGACCTAATACAGAATCCAGTCTCGGTTTTGGCTACGAGCAGTACTTC. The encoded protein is CASSRPNTESSLGFGYEQYF.

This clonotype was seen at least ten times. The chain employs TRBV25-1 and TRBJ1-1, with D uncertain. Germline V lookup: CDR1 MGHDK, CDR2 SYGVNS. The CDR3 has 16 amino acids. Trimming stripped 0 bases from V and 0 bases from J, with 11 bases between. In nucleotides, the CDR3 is TGTGCCAGCAGTGAATATTCGGGCAGGATGAACACTGAAGCTTTCTTT. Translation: CASSEYSGRMNTEAFF.

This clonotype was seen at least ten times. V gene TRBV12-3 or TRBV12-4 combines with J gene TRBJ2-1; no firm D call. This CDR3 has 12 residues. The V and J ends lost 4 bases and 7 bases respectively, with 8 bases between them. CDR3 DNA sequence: TGTGCCAGCAGTTCGGTTTCAAATGAGCAGTTCTTC. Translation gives CASSSVSNEQFF.

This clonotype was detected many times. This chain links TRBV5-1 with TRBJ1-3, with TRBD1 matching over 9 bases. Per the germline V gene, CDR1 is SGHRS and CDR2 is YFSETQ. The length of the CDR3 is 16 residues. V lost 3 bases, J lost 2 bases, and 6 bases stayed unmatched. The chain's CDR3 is CASSSGTGMTGNTIYF. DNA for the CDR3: TGCGCCAGCAGCTCCGGGACAGGGATGACTGGAAACACCATATATTTT.

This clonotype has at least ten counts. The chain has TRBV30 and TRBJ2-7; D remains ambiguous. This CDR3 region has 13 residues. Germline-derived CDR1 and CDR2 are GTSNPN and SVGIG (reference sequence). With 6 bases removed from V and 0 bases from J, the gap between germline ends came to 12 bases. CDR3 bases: TGTGCCTGCCATGGGGATGGCTCCTACGAGCAGTACTTC. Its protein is CACHGDGSYEQYF.

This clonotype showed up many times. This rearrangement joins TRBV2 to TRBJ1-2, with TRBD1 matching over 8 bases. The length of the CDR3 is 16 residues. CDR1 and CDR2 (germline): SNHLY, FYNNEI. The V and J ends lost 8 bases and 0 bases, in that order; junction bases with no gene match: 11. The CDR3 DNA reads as TGTGCCAGCGGCCGGACAGGGAGCCGAGCTAACTATGGCTACACCTTC. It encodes CASGRTGSRANYGYTF.

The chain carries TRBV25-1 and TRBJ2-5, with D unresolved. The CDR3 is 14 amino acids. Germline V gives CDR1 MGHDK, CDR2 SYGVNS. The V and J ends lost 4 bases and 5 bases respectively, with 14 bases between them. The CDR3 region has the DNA TGTGCCAGCAGTGCCGGACCAAAACGGGAGACCCAGTACTTC. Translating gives CASSAGPKRETQYF.

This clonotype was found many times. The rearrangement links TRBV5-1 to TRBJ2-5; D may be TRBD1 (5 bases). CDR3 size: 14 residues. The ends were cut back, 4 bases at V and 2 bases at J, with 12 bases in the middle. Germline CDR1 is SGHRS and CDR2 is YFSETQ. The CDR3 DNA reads TGCGCCAGCAGCCTAGGACACGGGCAAGAGACCCAGTACTTC. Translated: CASSLGHGQETQYF.